This T cell receptor beta chain was sequenced for a study of blood T cells in healthy people across ages. Broader study findings: Higher diversity, along with more naive CD4+ cells, distinguished long-lived donors from aged donors.

Germline V gene data show CDR1 as SEHNR and CDR2 as FQNEAQ (reference sequence). The V end was cut by 4 bases, the J end by 8 bases, with 20 bases between. CDR3 length: 15 amino acids. Whenever a sample was processed, at least 7 million PBMCs were isolated. Extractions gave at least 5.5 micrograms of total RNA per sample. Concerning this clonotype: Its antigen is unidentified.

A second 7 to 11 cycle PCR used barcoded and J-beta primers. Every single cDNA molecule received a tag from a template-switch adaptor with 12 random nucleotides. TCRdb re-derived calls from the 5' RACE reads in MiXCR, one entry per CDR3 protein. Among over a million distinct CDR3 sequences listed, around 59% were seen once. This chain uses TRBV7-9 with TRBJ1-2; possible D gene TRBD1, 5 bases. The sequenced sample was blood. This clonotype originated in a man younger than 35 in good health. CDR3 amino acids: CASSSYLDGARGYTF. The DNA of the CDR3 is TGTGCCAGCAGCTCATACCTGGACGGGGCGCGGGGCTACACCTTC.